These 26 T cell receptor beta chains were all obtained from the same sample, sequenced in a study of blood T cells in healthy people across ages (dated by TCRdb to 2013 to 2016). The library was prepared using 5' RACE. Sequencing was carried out with an Illumina HiSeq 2500. The second PCR ran for roughly 7 to 12 cycles and used a J-beta primer mix along with a sample-barcoded 5' primer. TCRdb trimmed public reads at Q25 via fastp, called clones via MiXCR and kept in-frame beta chains. Records with the same CDR3 protein are collapsed into one entry carrying the most frequent genes and DNA. In this sample the table shows fewer than 800,000 distinct CDR3 sequences, 20% to 25% of which occur a single time. The ten largest clones add up to 9.4% of the sample. This sample also belongs to another study, concerning T cells of mothers and their children.

Input material: blood. These TCRs come from a boy aged 5-17 years in good health.

V gene TRBV11-2 combines with J gene TRBJ2-2; possibly TRBD1 for D (5 bases). The V and J ends lost 3 bases and 4 bases respectively, with 12 bases between them. Per germline, CDR1 SGHAT and CDR2 FQNNGV. The CDR3 runs to 15 residues. The CDR3, as DNA: TGTGCCAGCAGCTTGTTCCAGGGCCCCACCGGGGAGCTGTTTTTT. Its translation is CASSLFQGPTGELFF.

The J gene is TRBJ2-1, the V gene TRBV15, with a possible D match to TRBD2 (6 bases). The assigned J gene may be wrong: the sequence end matches TRBJ2-5 better. CDR3 length equals 15 residues. Germline CDR1 is LNHNV and CDR2 is YYDKDF (reference sequence). The CDR3 here is CATSSHMGGLETQYF. The CDR3 DNA reads as TGTGCCACCAGCAGTCATATGGGGGGACTGGAGACCCAGTACTTC.

This clonotype was seen only a few times. The rearrangement joins TRBV20-1 to TRBJ2-3, with 8 bases aligning to TRBD2. Trimming at V came to 2 bases and at J to 2 bases, leaving 18 bases not matched to a gene. The V gene's germline CDR1 is DFQATT and CDR2 SNEGSKA (reference sequence). This CDR3 spans 19 amino acids. Here the CDR3 reads CSARSQLGSAGEFTDTQYF. The DNA of the CDR3 is TGCAGTGCTAGATCTCAACTGGGGTCAGCGGGAGAGTTCACAGATACGCAGTATTTT.

The chain has TRBV7-8 and TRBJ2-5, with 12 bases aligning to TRBD1. V lost 4 bases to trimming and J lost 4 bases; unmatched junction nucleotides: 10. The CDR3 length is 17 residues. Germline V gene data show CDR1 as SGHVS and CDR2 as FQNEAQ. The CDR3 spells CASSSSPRGQGAETQYF. CDR3 bases: TGTGCCAGCAGCTCATCCCCCCGGGGACAGGGGGCAGAGACCCAGTACTTC. Filled out from reference TRBV7-8 and TRBJ2-5, the complete variable domain reads GAGVSQSPRYKVAKRGQDVALRCDPISGHVSLFWYQQALGQGPEFLTYFQNEAQLDKSGLPSDRFFAERPEGSVSTLKIQRTQQEDSAVYLCASSSSPRGQGAETQYFGPGTRLLVL.

This clonotype was counted only a few times. The rearrangement uses TRBV7-2 and TRBJ2-1; D is tentatively TRBD1 or TRBD2 (5 bases each). The V end lost 2 bases, the J end lost 5 bases, and 16 bases lay between the germline ends. The length of the CDR3 is 16 residues. Looked up from germline, CDR1 is SGHTA and CDR2 is FQGNSA. CDR3 sequence (DNA): TGTGCCAGCAGCTTAAGTTCGGGGTGGGGGAACAATGAGCAGTTCTTC. Translated, it gives CASSLSSGWGNNEQFF.

This chain links TRBV9 with TRBJ1-6, with D perhaps matching TRBD1 (5 bases). CDR1 and CDR2 (germline): SGDLS, YYNGEE. The CDR3 covers 14 residues. Trimming left V 6 bases short and J 7 bases short, with 14 bases between. The CDR3 region has the DNA TGTGCCAGCACGAGGGGAGTGGGGAATTCACCCCTCCACTTT. It codes for CASTRGVGNSPLHF.

V usage is TRBV15 and J usage is TRBJ2-5; D is tentatively TRBD1 or TRBD2 (5 bases each). Germline CDR1 and CDR2: LNHNV and YYDKDF (reference sequence). Deletions cut 4 bases from V and 4 bases from J, with 25 bases between. The CDR3 loop spans 18 amino acids. The CDR3 bases are TGTGCCACCAGCACGGGGATTGGTACAGGCCAGTTTCGAGAGACCCAGTACTTC. Amino acids: CATSTGIGTGQFRETQYF.

The gene calls are TRBV4-1 and TRBJ1-6; 7 nucleotides agree with TRBD1. The CDR3 extends over 16 amino acids. Germline CDR1 is MGHRA and CDR2 is YSYEKL. J gave up 9 bases and V 0 bases, and 8 bases lay outside the gene matches. Written as DNA, the CDR3 is TGCGCCAGCAGCCAAGAAGCACAGGGGTTCGGTTCACCCCTCCACTTT. This gives the protein CASSQEAQGFGSPLHF.

The chain couples TRBV24-1 to TRBJ2-1, with D possibly being TRBD1 (5 bases). The CDR3 runs 16 residues. Germline V gene sequence: CDR1 KGHDR, CDR2 SFDVKD. Trimming took 3 bases from V and 0 from J, leaving 11 bases between them. In DNA, the CDR3 is TGTGCCACCAGTGATGACAGCAGCAGCTCCTACAATGAGCAGTTCTTC. Its translation: CATSDDSSSSYNEQFF.

V usage is TRBV7-9 and J usage is TRBJ2-1; tentative D call: TRBD1 (6 bases). The V end was cut by 1 base, the J end by 5 bases, with 15 bases between. In germline, CDR1 is SEHNR, CDR2 FQNEAQ (reference sequence). The CDR3 contains 16 residues. CDR3 residues: CASSLDRENIDNEQFF. The CDR3, as DNA: TGTGCCAGCAGCTTAGACAGGGAAAATATTGACAATGAGCAGTTCTTC.

This rearrangement joins TRBV7-9 to TRBJ1-2, with 8 bases lining up with TRBD1. The germline V gene has CDR1 SEHNR and CDR2 FQNEAQ (reference sequence). The CDR3 consists of 14 residues. The trim removed 5 bases at V and 4 bases at J, leaving 6 bases unmatched. The CDR3 DNA reads TGTGCCAGCAGCGCACCAGGGGGCGCCTATGGCTACACCTTC. This gives the protein CASSAPGGAYGYTF.

The sample holds a few counts of this clonotype. The V gene is TRBV25-1, the J gene TRBJ1-4; perhaps TRBD1 as D (5 bases). This CDR3 comprises 14 residues. Germline CDR1 and CDR2: MGHDK and SYGVNS. V gave up 5 bases and J gave up 8 bases, with 15 bases separating them. CDR3 nucleotides: TGTGCCAGCAGTAACGGGGCAGCGGGGGAAAAACTGTTTTTT. This gives the protein CASSNGAAGEKLFF.

This clonotype was recorded a few times. The chain employs TRBV12-3 or TRBV12-4 and TRBJ1-5, with D perhaps TRBD1 (5 bases). This CDR3 region has 15 residues. V was trimmed by 1 base and J by 5 bases, leaving 12 bases between them. CDR3 bases: TGTGCCAGCAGTTTAGTGTCTGGGGCAGATCAGCCCCAGCATTTT. Translating it yields CASSLVSGADQPQHF.

The V call is TRBV6-5, the J call TRBJ1-2, with D possibly TRBD1 on 5 matching bases. Germline V gene lookup returns CDR1 MNHEY and CDR2 SVGAGI. The V gene lost 6 bases and the J gene lost 8 bases, with 28 bases spanning the gap. The CDR3 totals 17 residues. Here the CDR3 DNA reads TGTGCCAGCAGCTCTATTGGAGCAGACAGCCTTGACGGGGGCTACACCTTC. Protein product: CASSSIGADSLDGGYTF.

The sample holds a few counts of this clonotype. In DNA form, the CDR3 reads TGTGCCAGCAGCTCAACTCCAGTGGGCCCTAAGGAGTTCACAGATACGCAGTATTTT. Its protein product is CASSSTPVGPKEFTDTQYF. V usage is TRBV7-3 and J usage is TRBJ2-3, with D unresolved. Germline values: CDR1 SGHTA, CDR2 FQGTGA. The CDR3 consists of 19 residues. V lost 4 bases and J 2 bases, leaving 25 bases between the germline ends.

The chain carries TRBV6-6 and TRBJ1-4, with TRBD1 identical over 8 bases. CDR1 and CDR2 from the germline V gene are MNHNY and SVGAGI (reference sequence). The CDR3 is 15 amino acids. J gave up 7 bases and V 6 bases, and 10 bases lay outside the gene matches. The CDR3 reads CASSRQGRSGEKLFF. For the CDR3, the DNA is TGTGCCAGCAGCCGACAGGGGAGGTCGGGTGAAAAACTGTTTTTT.

This clonotype came up a few times. CDR3 sequence reads: CASSPRSSSLETQYF. The CDR3 DNA sequence: TGTGCCAGCAGCCCACGGTCTAGTTCTTTAGAGACCCAGTACTTC. V gene TRBV3-1 combines with J gene TRBJ2-5; D uncertain. Trimming took 4 bases from V and 4 from J, leaving 16 bases between them. The CDR3 contains 15 residues. Germline loops: CDR1 LGHDT, CDR2 YNNKEL (reference sequence).

The chain combines TRBV7-3 with TRBJ2-7; D assignment may be TRBD1 or TRBD2 (5 bases each). V shed 2 bases and J shed 3 bases, with 14 bases lying between them. The CDR3 is 15 amino acids. Germline V gives CDR1 SGHTA, CDR2 FQGTGA. In nucleotides, the CDR3 is TGTGCCAGCAGCTTACCGGGACCATTTTACTACGAGCAGTACTTC. This translates into CASSLPGPFYYEQYF.

V gene TRBV29-1 combines with J gene TRBJ1-1; D uncertain. The V gene lost 0 bases and the J gene lost 8 bases, with 10 bases spanning the gap. The CDR3 is 12 residues long. From germline, CDR1 is SQVTM and CDR2 ANQGSEA. CDR3 nucleotide sequence: TGCAGCGTTGAAGATATACGGCCAGAAGCTTTCTTT. It yields the protein CSVEDIRPEAFF.

This clonotype showed up just a few times. The V call is TRBV29-1, the J call TRBJ2-7; possible D gene TRBD2, 5 bases. The end of the DNA aligns better with TRBJ2-1, so the J call may be wrong. The CDR3 runs to 13 residues. Per germline, CDR1 SQVTM and CDR2 ANQGSEA. The CDR3 loop reads CSVDTAGYNEQFF. In DNA form, the CDR3 reads TGCAGCGTTGATACGGCGGGTTACAATGAGCAGTTCTTC.

This clonotype appeared a few times. In nucleotides, the CDR3 is TGTGCCAGCACAAACGGGGGTTGGTATGGCTACACCTTC. Translating gives CASTNGGWYGYTF. The J gene is TRBJ1-2, the V gene TRBV12-3 or TRBV12-4; D perhaps matches TRBD1 (5 bases). V was clipped by 7 bases and J by 5 bases, with 14 bases between them. The CDR3 totals 13 residues.

The sample holds many counts of this clonotype. The J gene is TRBJ2-2, the V gene TRBV10-3; 7 nucleotides agree with TRBD2. The J segment lost 0 bases and the V segment lost 6 bases, leaving 7 bases of the junction unmatched. CDR1 and CDR2 (germline): ENHRY, SYGVKD. The CDR3 spans 16 residues. Here the CDR3 DNA reads TGTGCCATCAGCCCACGGGAGGCCTCGAACACCGGGGAGCTGTTTTTT. It translates to CAISPREASNTGELFF.

This clonotype was seen at least ten times. J is TRBJ1-1 and V is TRBV5-1, with a weak D call TRBD1 (6 bases). Germline lookup yields CDR1 SGHRS and CDR2 YFSETQ. V lost 4 bases and J lost 9, with 16 bases in between. CDR3 size: 13 residues. CDR3 sequence reads: CASSPLQGGKAFF. The CDR3, as DNA: TGCGCCAGCAGCCCACTTCAAGGGGGGAAAGCTTTCTTT.

This chain connects TRBV14 to TRBJ1-1, with D possibly matching TRBD1 (5 bases). This CDR3 spans 15 amino acids. Looked up from germline, CDR1 is SGHDN and CDR2 is FVKESK. V lost 4 bases and J lost 1, with 13 bases in between. CDR3 DNA sequence: TGTGCCAGCAGCCCACTATTAACAGGGAACACTGAAGCTTTCTTT. Protein product: CASSPLLTGNTEAFF.

The chain couples TRBV20-1 to TRBJ2-2, with D perhaps matching TRBD2 (7 bases). Germline CDR1 reads DFQATT; CDR2 reads SNEGSKA (reference sequence). The V gene lost 1 base and the J gene lost 1 base, with 10 bases spanning the gap. The CDR3 covers 15 residues. CDR3 protein: CSARVGGRNTGELFF. Here the CDR3 DNA reads TGCAGTGCTAGAGTCGGGGGGCGGAACACCGGGGAGCTGTTTTTT.

This chain uses TRBV12-3 or TRBV12-4 with TRBJ2-1, with a tentative D call TRBD2 (5 bases). The CDR3 totals 13 residues. Trimming took 7 bases from V and 8 from J, leaving 15 bases between them. CDR3 region: CASTSGSGDEQFF. For the CDR3, the DNA is TGTGCCAGCACCTCGGGGAGTGGCGATGAGCAGTTCTTC.